The TCR beta chain under discussion was sequenced for a study of blood T cell repertoires in COVID-19. The ends were cut back, 8 bases at V and 2 bases at J, with 10 bases in the middle. This CDR3 contains 12 residues. Germline CDR1 WSHSY, CDR2 SAAADI. The protocol was immunoSEQ multiplex PCR, while the TCRdb copy is restricted to in-frame clones and leaves out a portion. The table includes 200,000 to 250,000 clones, approximately 86% detected once. This clone has only one observation. Cohorts were determined from participant-reported clinical history. The J gene is TRBJ2-7, the V gene TRBV10-2, with D possibly TRBD2 on 6 matching bases. Sequencing used PBMCs or T cells enriched from blood (not recorded which). This TCR was sampled from a woman between 40 and 50 years old with acute COVID-19. The chain's CDR3 is CASGRTPYEQYF. The CDR3 DNA reads as TGCGCCAGCGGGAGGACGCCCTACGAGCAGTACTTC.